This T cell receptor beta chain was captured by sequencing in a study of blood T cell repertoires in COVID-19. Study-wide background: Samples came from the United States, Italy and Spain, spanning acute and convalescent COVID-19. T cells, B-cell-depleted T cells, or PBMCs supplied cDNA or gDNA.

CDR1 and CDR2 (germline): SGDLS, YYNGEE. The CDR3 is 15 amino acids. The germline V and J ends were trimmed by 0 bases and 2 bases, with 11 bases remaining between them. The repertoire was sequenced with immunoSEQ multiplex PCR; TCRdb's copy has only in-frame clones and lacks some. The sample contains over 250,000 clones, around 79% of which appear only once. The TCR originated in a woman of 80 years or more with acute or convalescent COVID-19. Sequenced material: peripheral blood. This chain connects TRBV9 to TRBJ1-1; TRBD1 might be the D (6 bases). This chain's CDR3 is CASSVDGQPNTEAFF. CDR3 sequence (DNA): TGTGCCAGCAGCGTAGATGGACAGCCCAACACTGAAGCTTTCTTT. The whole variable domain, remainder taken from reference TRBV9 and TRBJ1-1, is DSGVTQTPKHLITATGQRVTLRCSPRSGDLSVYWYQQSLDQGLQFLIQYYNGEERAKGNILERFSAQQFPDLHSELNLSSLELGDSALYFCASSVDGQPNTEAFFGQGTRLTVV.